The 29 T cell receptor beta chains given below trace back to one sample, sequenced in a study of shared clonotypes between healthy human individuals. Sequencing was performed with immunoSEQ multiplex PCR; in TCRdb, only in-frame clones are kept and a portion is missing. The sample shows 1.5 million to 2.5 million clones, approximately 94% of them seen only once. CD8 cells regarded as naive lacked CD45RO, were positively chosen for CCR7, and omitted terminally differentiated effector memory CD45RA+ cells. Sequencing was performed on naive CD8+ T cells sorted from blood. The receptors here all came from a man between 18 and 35 years old in good health.

The chain joins TRBV5-8 to TRBJ1-4, with 8 nucleotides matching TRBD1. CDR1 SGHTS and CDR2 YDEGEE come from the germline V gene. This CDR3 spans 17 amino acids. The ends lost 4 bases at V and 2 bases at J; junction bases unmatched: 10. This chain's CDR3 is CASSPRTGPLTNEKLFF. DNA for the CDR3: TGTGCCAGCAGCCCAAGGACAGGGCCCTTGACTAATGAAAAACTGTTTTTT.

The chain employs TRBV23-1 and TRBJ1-4, with D maybe TRBD1 (5 bases). TRBV23-1 is assigned to the ORF class and has an uncertain function. The CDR3 has 16 amino acids. Trimming removed 4 bases at V and 3 bases at J, with 15 bases between. The CDR3 loop reads CASSRTGRGSNEKLFF. The CDR3 coding sequence is TGCGCCAGCAGTCGAACAGGCCGCGGGTCTAATGAAAAACTGTTTTTT.

V gene TRBV18 combines with J gene TRBJ2-7; 12 nucleotides agree with TRBD2. V shed 3 bases and J 0 bases; nucleotides not matched to a gene: 6. CDR3 length: 17 residues. Looked up from germline, CDR1 is KGHSH and CDR2 is LQKENI. The CDR3 bases are TGTGCCAGCTCACCCGGACTAGCGGGGATTCTCTCCTACGAGCAGTACTTC. The encoded protein is CASSPGLAGILSYEQYF.

Here the CDR3 DNA reads TGTGCCAGCAGCGACAGGGCCAAGGTAGCTAACTATGGCTACACCTTC. It translates to CASSDRAKVANYGYTF. The V and J genes are TRBV9 and TRBJ1-2, with a possible D match to TRBD1 (6 bases). Germline V gene data show CDR1 as SGDLS and CDR2 as YYNGEE. The CDR3 loop spans 16 amino acids. V dropped 3 bases and J dropped 0 bases, with 15 bases sitting between them.

The V gene is TRBV4-1, the J gene TRBJ1-1; TRBD1 agrees at 9 bases. Germline V gene lookup returns CDR1 MGHRA and CDR2 YSYEKL. V was pared by 0 bases and J by 0 bases, with 17 bases of the junction left unmatched. CDR3 size: 21 residues. The CDR3 DNA follows: TGCGCCAGCAGCCAAGAAGAGGTGACCGGGACAGGGTGGGGAATGAACACTGAAGCTTTCTTT. It translates to CASSQEEVTGTGWGMNTEAFF.

This clone occurred once. V usage is TRBV27 and J usage is TRBJ1-1; 7 bases match TRBD1. Germline trimming cut 6 bases from V and 2 bases from J; bases unmatched to any gene: 6. In germline, CDR1 is MNHEY, CDR2 SMNVEV (reference sequence). The CDR3 is 14 amino acids. CDR3 sequence: CASRLGGGNTEAFF. CDR3 DNA sequence: TGTGCCAGCAGACTAGGGGGCGGCAACACTGAAGCTTTCTTT.

This chain uses TRBV14 with TRBJ2-1, with unresolved D. V was pared by 1 base and J by 4 bases, with 17 bases between. Germline values: CDR1 SGHDN, CDR2 FVKESK. CDR3 size: 17 residues. CDR3 nucleotide sequence: TGTGCCAGCAGCCAAGGCGGCCCTGGGAATTCGTACAATGAGCAGTTCTTC. As protein: CASSQGGPGNSYNEQFF.

This rearrangement joins TRBV29-1 to TRBJ2-1; D is undetermined. There are 16 residues in the CDR3. The ends were cut back, 4 bases at V and 0 bases at J, with 16 bases in the middle. Germline CDR1 and CDR2: SQVTM and ANQGSEA. As DNA, the CDR3 is TGCAGCGTTGGAGGTGGTCCGCAAAGCTCCTACAATGAGCAGTTCTTC. Translation gives CSVGGGPQSSYNEQFF.

In regard to this clone: Other DNA sequences in this specimen translate into the identical CDR3. The rearrangement uses TRBV19 and TRBJ2-7, with 14 bases matching TRBD2. CDR3 size: 15 residues. V trimming: 5 bases; J trimming: 2 bases; junction bases outside the gene matches: 2. The V gene's germline CDR1 is LNHDA and CDR2 SQIVND (reference sequence). CDR3 loop: CASSAGLAGAYEQYF. CDR3 nucleotide sequence: TGTGCCAGTAGTGCGGGACTAGCGGGAGCCTACGAGCAGTACTTC.

The chain employs TRBV4-3 and TRBJ2-7, with 10 bases that match TRBD2. Germline V gene sequence: CDR1 LGHNA, CDR2 YSLEER. V trimming: 0 bases; J trimming: 9 bases; junction bases outside the gene matches: 8. This CDR3 is 15 amino acids long. The CDR3, as DNA: TGCGCCAGCAGCCAAGAAATACTAGCGGGATTTCCGCAGTACTTC. Its translation: CASSQEILAGFPQYF.

V usage is TRBV6-1 and J usage is TRBJ2-7; no reliable D call. This CDR3 is built from 11 residues. The germline V gene encodes CDR1 MNHNS and CDR2 SASEGT. V lost 6 bases, J lost 4 bases, and 7 bases lay in between. Here the CDR3 DNA reads TGTGCCAGCAGGTTGTATTACGAGCAGTACTTC. It yields the protein CASRLYYEQYF.

The chain couples TRBV30 to TRBJ2-7, with unresolved D. This CDR3 has 13 amino acids. CDR1 GTSNPN and CDR2 SVGIG come from the germline V gene (reference sequence). The V end was cut by 3 bases, the J end by 6 bases, with 15 bases between. The CDR3 DNA reads TGTGCCTGGAGCCACATAGGGCCCGGCGAGCAGTACTTC. Residues: CAWSHIGPGEQYF.

V is TRBV7-9 and J is TRBJ2-7, with a tentative D call TRBD2 (5 bases). This CDR3 spans 11 amino acids. Trimming cost V 5 bases and J 6 bases, with 8 bases left between them. Germline V CDR1 and CDR2: SEHNR, FQNEAQ (reference sequence). CDR3 DNA: TGTGCCAGCAGCCAAGAGGGCGAGCAGTACTTC. This sequence encodes CASSQEGEQYF.

This chain connects TRBV7-9 to TRBJ2-7; TRBD2 agrees at 8 bases. The germline CDR1 and CDR2 sequences are SEHNR and FQNEAQ (reference sequence). V was clipped by 5 bases and J by 6 bases; unmatched bases: 12. The CDR3 extends over 15 amino acids. For the CDR3, the DNA is TGTGCCAGCAGCACCCGGAGCGGGAGAGTTGCCGAGCAGTACTTC. This encodes CASSTRSGRVAEQYF.

On this clone itself: The same CDR3 is also encoded by other DNA sequences in this sample. This chain uses TRBV9 with TRBJ2-7, with D unclear. V lost 0 bases and J 2 bases, leaving 9 bases between the germline ends. This CDR3 is 14 amino acids long. Germline V gene data show CDR1 as SGDLS and CDR2 as YYNGEE. In DNA form, the CDR3 reads TGTGCCAGCAGCGTAGGCCCAGAGACCTACGAGCAGTACTTC. Translation gives CASSVGPETYEQYF.

The chain couples TRBV7-9 to TRBJ2-7, with 8 bases lining up with TRBD1. V was pared by 5 bases and J by 4 bases, with 7 bases of the junction left unmatched. Germline V gene data show CDR1 as SEHNR and CDR2 as FQNEAQ (reference sequence). The CDR3 sequence is 14 residues long. CDR3 loop: CASSPLDRGYEQYF. CDR3 bases: TGTGCCAGCAGCCCGCTCGACAGGGGATACGAGCAGTACTTC. Complete variable domain (other parts from reference TRBV7-9 and TRBJ2-7): DTGVSQNPRHKITKRGQNVTFRCDPISEHNRLYWYRQTLGQGPEFLTYFQNEAQLEKSRLLSDRFSAERPKGSFSTLEIQRTEQGDSAMYLCASSPLDRGYEQYFGPGTRLTVT.

The V gene is TRBV27, the J gene TRBJ2-1, with D perhaps TRBD2 (7 bases). Germline V lookup: CDR1 MNHEY, CDR2 SMNVEV (reference sequence). Trimming stripped 4 bases from V and 7 bases from J, with 14 bases between. The CDR3 consists of 14 residues. The CDR3 sequence is CASSWGGSRNEQFF. In DNA, the CDR3 is TGTGCCAGCAGTTGGGGGGGCAGTAGAAATGAGCAGTTCTTC.

The rearrangement uses TRBV13 and TRBJ2-7; D is uncertain. Germline CDR1 is PRHDT and CDR2 is FYEKMQ (reference sequence). CDR3 length equals 14 residues. V was shortened by 5 bases and J by 2 bases, with 13 bases between the two germline ends. Written as DNA, the CDR3 is TGTGCCAGCAGCCTCGATGACAATCCCTACGAGCAGTACTTC. The encoded protein is CASSLDDNPYEQYF.

The chain recombines TRBV6-1 with TRBJ2-3; perhaps TRBD1 as D (7 bases). V was cut by 4 bases and J by 2 bases, with 22 bases left in between. This CDR3 has 18 amino acids. Germline V CDR1 and CDR2: MNHNS, SASEGT. CDR3 coding DNA: TGTGCCAGCAGTGTCCTCATTGGGCCAGGGGGGATCACAGATACGCAGTATTTT. Its protein product is CASSVLIGPGGITDTQYF.

The V and J genes are TRBV11-1 and TRBJ2-7; 10 positions match TRBD1. Trimming at V came to 0 bases and at J to 5 bases, leaving 7 bases not matched to a gene. The CDR3 loop spans 16 amino acids. In germline, CDR1 is SGHAT, CDR2 FQDESV (reference sequence). This CDR3 reads CASSLADLGQGDEQYF. CDR3 nucleotides: TGTGCCAGCAGCTTAGCGGATCTCGGACAGGGGGACGAGCAGTACTTC.

The V gene is TRBV7-9, the J gene TRBJ2-5; 11 bases fit TRBD2. CDR1 is SEHNR, CDR2 FQNEAQ, per germline (reference sequence). CDR3 length: 16 residues. Trimming cost V 5 bases and J 1 base; bases outside gene matches: 6. The chain's CDR3 is CASSTGLAESQETQYF. In DNA, the CDR3 is TGTGCCAGCAGCACGGGACTAGCGGAAAGCCAAGAGACCCAGTACTTC.

V and J are TRBV6-1 and TRBJ2-1; D is tentatively TRBD1 or TRBD2 (5 bases each). CDR1 is MNHNS, CDR2 SASEGT, per germline. Deletions cut 2 bases from V and 5 bases from J, with 10 bases between. This CDR3 has 14 residues. CDR3 amino acids: CASSEYGTDNEQFF. The CDR3 bases are TGTGCCAGCAGTGAATACGGGACGGACAATGAGCAGTTCTTC.

This rearrangement joins TRBV6-1 to TRBJ2-7; tentative D call: TRBD2 (6 bases). Trimming removed 7 bases at V and 2 bases at J, with 18 bases between. The CDR3 spans 15 residues. The germline V gene encodes CDR1 MNHNS and CDR2 SASEGT. CDR3 nucleotides: TGTGCCAGCACGGCCTCTAGCGAACTTACCTACGAGCAGTACTTC. Protein product: CASTASSELTYEQYF.

The chain employs TRBV4-1 and TRBJ2-7; D gene ambiguous. V was pared by 2 bases and J by 0 bases, with 5 bases between. The V gene's germline CDR1 is MGHRA and CDR2 YSYEKL. The CDR3 is 13 amino acids. The CDR3 protein is CASSQYSSYEQYF. The DNA for the CDR3 is TGCGCCAGCAGCCAATACAGCTCCTACGAGCAGTACTTC.

The chain carries TRBV6-5 and TRBJ2-5, with D perhaps assigned TRBD1 or TRBD2 (5 bases each). The germline V gene encodes CDR1 MNHEY and CDR2 SVGAGI. The CDR3 runs to 15 residues. Trimming took 0 bases from V and 5 from J, leaving 13 bases between them. CDR3 sequence (DNA): TGTGCCAGCAGTTACTCGGCAGCCCGGGACGAGACCCAGTACTTC. It encodes CASSYSAARDETQYF.

The rearrangement joins TRBV6-5 to TRBJ2-3; tentatively, D is TRBD2 (5 bases). There are 15 residues in the CDR3. Looked up from germline, CDR1 is MNHEY and CDR2 is SVGAGI. Deletions cut 5 bases from V and 4 bases from J, with 16 bases between. CDR3: CASSPLRESPDTQYF. CDR3 in DNA: TGTGCCAGCAGTCCCTTGAGGGAGAGCCCAGATACGCAGTATTTT.

This clone was counted once. The chain couples TRBV7-9 to TRBJ2-7, with TRBD1 identical over 8 bases. CDR3 length: 15 residues. Trimming cost V 5 bases and J 4 bases; bases outside gene matches: 10. The germline CDR1 and CDR2 sequences are SEHNR and FQNEAQ (reference sequence). The CDR3 loop reads CASSHAWTGRYEQYF. For the CDR3, the DNA is TGTGCCAGCAGCCATGCCTGGACAGGGAGATACGAGCAGTACTTC.

This chain joins TRBV6-5 and TRBJ2-7; tentative D call: TRBD2 (5 bases). The CDR3 is 13 residues long. Germline V CDR1 and CDR2: MNHEY, SVGAGI. Trimming took 6 bases from V and 1 from J, leaving 10 bases between them. The DNA for the CDR3 is TGTGCCAGCAGGAGAGCGGAATCCTACGAGCAGTACTTC. Its translation: CASRRAESYEQYF.

On this clone itself: The sample carries other DNA sequences with the same CDR3. This chain joins TRBV6-1 and TRBJ2-7; 9 bases match TRBD1. V shed 6 bases and J 2 bases; nucleotides not matched to a gene: 2. Germline CDR1 reads MNHNS; CDR2 reads SASEGT. CDR3 length: 13 residues. This CDR3 reads CASSHRGPYEQYF. CDR3 in DNA: TGTGCCAGCAGCCACAGGGGGCCCTACGAGCAGTACTTC.